A single sample gave rise to the 21 T cell receptor beta chains below, sequenced in a study of blood T cell repertoires in COVID-19. The table came from immunoSEQ multiplex PCR; TCRdb's copy has only in-frame clones and leaves some out. There are some 500,000 clones in the sample; roughly 88% occur only once, and less than 2% lies in the top ten. Sequencing was carried out using PBMCs or T cells enriched from blood (not recorded which). Receptors originate from a woman between 40 and 55 years old who had recovered from COVID-19.

This chain uses TRBV5-1 with TRBJ2-5; TRBD2 agrees at 7 bases. This CDR3 has 16 amino acids. Germline lookup yields CDR1 SGHRS and CDR2 YFSETQ. Germline trimming cut 6 bases from V and 2 bases from J; bases unmatched to any gene: 13. The CDR3 reads CASKGRDGRSQETQYF. DNA of the CDR3: TGCGCCAGCAAAGGTAGGGACGGGAGGAGTCAAGAGACCCAGTACTTC.

This clone appeared once. This chain joins TRBV11-2 and TRBJ1-1; D remains unclear. V was shortened by 0 bases and J by 7 bases, with 6 bases between the two germline ends. CDR1 SGHAT and CDR2 FQNNGV come from the germline V gene. The CDR3 length is 12 residues. CDR3 sequence: CASSLDLDEAFF. DNA of the CDR3: TGTGCCAGCAGCTTAGATCTAGATGAAGCTTTCTTT.

The chain joins TRBV5-8 to TRBJ1-5, with D hard to call. With 3 bases removed from V and 0 bases from J, the gap between germline ends came to 13 bases. The germline V gene encodes CDR1 SGHTS and CDR2 YDEGEE. CDR3 size: 16 residues. CDR3 sequence reads: CASSSPGDYSNQPQHF. The CDR3 DNA sequence: TGTGCCAGCAGCTCCCCGGGAGACTATAGCAATCAGCCCCAGCATTTT.

V is TRBV10-3 and J is TRBJ2-1; 9 bases agree with TRBD2. Germline CDR1 is ENHRY and CDR2 is SYGVKD. CDR3 length: 15 residues. V gave up 6 bases and J gave up 4 bases; unmatched junction bases: 7. The chain's CDR3 is CAIRELAGPYNEQFF. CDR3 bases: TGTGCCATCAGAGAGCTAGCGGGGCCTTACAATGAGCAGTTCTTC.

CDR3 amino acids: CASSLRQEAEAFF. Written as DNA, the CDR3 is TGTGCCAGCAGCCTGCGACAGGAAGCTGAAGCTTTCTTT. J is TRBJ1-1 and V is TRBV7-2, with a weak D call TRBD1 (6 bases). Trimming took 5 bases from V and 6 from J, leaving 13 bases between them. CDR1 is SGHTA and CDR2 is FQGNSA in the germline V gene. The CDR3 consists of 13 residues.

This clone came up once. The chain recombines TRBV11-3 with TRBJ1-1; D uncertain. Trimming left V 1 base short and J 11 bases short, with 8 bases between. The length of the CDR3 is 11 residues. CDR1 is SGHNT and CDR2 is YENEEA in the germline V gene. In nucleotides, the CDR3 is TGTGCCAGCAGCTTAGGAGGGCTGGCTTTCTTT. This encodes CASSLGGLAFF.

This rearrangement joins TRBV6-5 to TRBJ1-1; D gene uncertain. V was shortened by 0 bases and J by 0 bases, with 11 bases between the two germline ends. This CDR3 comprises 16 residues. From germline, CDR1 is MNHEY and CDR2 SVGAGI. The CDR3 sequence: CASSYSSLRLNTEAFF. The CDR3 DNA reads as TGTGCCAGCAGTTACTCGTCCTTGAGGTTGAACACTGAAGCTTTCTTT.

The CDR3 DNA sequence: TGTGCCAGCAGTTACGTGGGACAGGAGAGTGGCTACACCTTC. It codes for CASSYVGQESGYTF. The chain uses TRBV6-5 and TRBJ1-2; 8 bases agree with TRBD1. The J segment lost 7 bases and the V segment lost 2 bases, leaving 6 bases of the junction unmatched. From germline, CDR1 is MNHEY and CDR2 SVGAGI. This CDR3 has 14 residues.

The genes are TRBV29-1 and TRBJ2-3, with 8 bases aligning to TRBD2. The CDR3 extends over 12 amino acids. Germline V gene data show CDR1 as SQVTM and CDR2 as ANQGSEA. With 7 bases clipped from V and 6 bases from J, the junction kept 6 bases outside the gene matches. The CDR3 spells CSASAGADTQYF. The CDR3 DNA follows: TGCAGCGCCTCAGCGGGAGCTGATACGCAGTATTTT.

V and J are TRBV10-3 and TRBJ1-1, with D uncertain. V lost 2 bases, J lost 0 bases, and 10 bases lay in between. CDR1 ENHRY and CDR2 SYGVKD come from the germline V gene. The CDR3 sequence is 15 residues long. For the CDR3, the DNA is TGTGCCATCAGTGAGGCACAGAGAATGAACACTGAAGCTTTCTTT. This sequence encodes CAISEAQRMNTEAFF.

The chain employs TRBV7-6 and TRBJ2-2; TRBD1 agrees at 8 bases. CDR1 is SGHVS, CDR2 FNYEAQ, per germline. CDR3 length equals 15 residues. V lost 3 bases, J lost 5 bases, and 5 bases stayed unmatched. CDR3 in amino acids: CASSFDRGETGELFF. CDR3 DNA: TGTGCCAGCAGCTTCGACAGGGGAGAAACCGGGGAGCTGTTTTTT. The full variable domain, rest sourced from reference TRBV7-6 and TRBJ2-2, is GAGVSQSPRYKVTKRGQDVALRCDPISGHVSLYWYRQALGQGPEFLTYFNYEAQQDKSGLPNDRFSAERPEGSISTLTIQRTEQRDSAMYRCASSFDRGETGELFFGEGSRLTVL.

V and J are TRBV5-1 and TRBJ2-5, with 7 nucleotides matching TRBD1. Germline CDR1 and CDR2: SGHRS and YFSETQ. Trimming at V came to 3 bases and at J to 5 bases, leaving 7 bases not matched to a gene. This CDR3 has 14 residues. The CDR3 here is CASSSTGREETQYF. The DNA of the CDR3 is TGCGCCAGCAGCTCGACAGGGCGAGAGGAGACCCAGTACTTC.

The V and J genes are TRBV4-3 and TRBJ2-1, with 12 positions matching TRBD2. The CDR3 runs 16 residues. V dropped 4 bases and J dropped 3; count of bases not matched to a gene: 4. Looked up from germline, CDR1 is LGHNA and CDR2 is YSLEER. In DNA form, the CDR3 reads TGCGCCAGCAGCCGCAGGACTAGCGGGGTCTACAATGAGCAGTTCTTC. It translates to CASSRRTSGVYNEQFF.

The chain joins TRBV6-7 to TRBJ2-4, with a possible D match to TRBD2 (5 bases). TRBV6-7 is sorted into the ORF group, with uncertain function. CDR3 length: 16 amino acids. V lost 0 bases and J 7 bases, leaving 16 bases between the germline ends. Written as DNA, the CDR3 is TGTGCCAGCAGTTACTCGATTCGGGGTTTGGGTAACATTCAGTACTTC. This translates into CASSYSIRGLGNIQYF.

CDR3 in DNA: TGTGCCACCAGTGCGGGGGACAGGAACACCGGGGAGCTGTTTTTT. It codes for CATSAGDRNTGELFF. This chain joins TRBV24-1 and TRBJ2-2, with D perhaps matching TRBD1 (7 bases). V dropped 5 bases and J dropped 1 base, with 10 bases sitting between them. The germline CDR1 and CDR2 sequences are KGHDR and SFDVKD. This CDR3 spans 15 amino acids.

The V and J genes are TRBV3-1 (or the pseudogene TRBV3-2) and TRBJ2-7; no reliable D call. The CDR3 sequence is 11 residues long. Germline CDR1 LGHDT, CDR2 YNNKEL (reference sequence). V was shortened by 4 bases and J by 6 bases, with 7 bases between the two germline ends. The chain's CDR3 is CASSLFSEQYF. The CDR3 DNA reads TGTGCCAGCAGCCTATTTAGCGAGCAGTACTTC.

The chain uses TRBV5-1 and TRBJ2-3, with D maybe TRBD1 (6 bases). CDR3 length: 14 residues. Germline loops: CDR1 SGHRS, CDR2 YFSETQ. V dropped 4 bases and J dropped 2 bases, with 11 bases sitting between them. CDR3 loop: CASSPRTDTDTQYF. CDR3 nucleotides: TGCGCCAGCAGCCCAAGGACAGACACAGATACGCAGTATTTT.

This clone is a singleton in its sample. This rearrangement joins TRBV5-1 to TRBJ2-5; 9 bases match TRBD2. This CDR3 is built from 13 residues. The germline gives CDR1 SGHRS, CDR2 YFSETQ. Trimming cost V 6 bases and J 5 bases; bases outside gene matches: 5. The CDR3 bases are TGCGCCAGCATAGCGGGAGACGGGGAGACCCAGTACTTC. It is translated as CASIAGDGETQYF. The complete variable domain, with remaining parts taken from reference TRBV5-1 and TRBJ2-5, reads KAGVTQTPRYLIKTRGQQVTLSCSPISGHRSVSWYQQTPGQGLQFLFEYFSETQRNKGNFPGRFSGRQFSNSRSEMNVSTLELGDSALYLCASIAGDGETQYFGPGTRLLVL.

The chain recombines TRBV2 with TRBJ1-1, with D hard to call. Germline lookup yields CDR1 SNHLY and CDR2 FYNNEI. There are 16 residues in the CDR3. Trimming pared 4 bases from V and 0 bases from J, leaving 15 bases between. The CDR3 loop is CASSAGIMTVNTEAFF. As DNA, the CDR3 is TGTGCCAGCAGTGCCGGGATTATGACGGTGAACACTGAAGCTTTCTTT.

The CDR3 region is CASSQDRRTEAFF. The CDR3 DNA reads as TGCGCCAGCAGCCAAGATCGCCGGACTGAAGCTTTCTTT. The gene calls are TRBV4-1 and TRBJ1-1; D gene uncertain. Germline CDR1 and CDR2: MGHRA and YSYEKL. Trimming took off 0 bases at V and 5 bases at J, with 7 bases between the two ends. This CDR3 region has 13 residues.

The chain recombines TRBV4-3 with TRBJ2-1; 7 bases align to TRBD2. The length of the CDR3 is 17 residues. CDR1 is LGHNA and CDR2 is YSLEER in the germline V gene. V dropped 0 bases and J dropped 5; count of bases not matched to a gene: 10. The CDR3 sequence: CASSQEWSAGKNNEQFF. In nucleotides, the CDR3 is TGCGCCAGCAGCCAAGAGTGGTCAGCGGGAAAAAACAATGAGCAGTTCTTC.